The 13 T cell receptor beta chains in this list originate from one sample, sequenced in a study of blood T cells in healthy people across ages. For the second PCR, which ran for about 6 to 11 cycles, a sample-barcoded 5' primer and a J-beta primer mix were used. MiXCR, applied by TCRdb to the 5' RACE reads, yields one record per CDR3 protein. The sample carries over 1,200,000 distinct CDR3 sequences, roughly 60% recorded once. The specimen sequenced was blood. The receptor source for this set is a man between 18 and 35 years old in good health.

The table lists this clonotype with a count of one. The chain carries TRBV15 and TRBJ1-6; the match to TRBD1 covers 8 bases. Per the germline V gene, CDR1 is LNHNV and CDR2 is YYDKDF (reference sequence). The CDR3 is 13 amino acids. Unmatched junction bases numbered 5, after V lost 5 bases and J lost 11 bases. CDR3: CATSSRDRPPLHF. CDR3 nucleotide sequence: TGTGCCACCAGCTCGCGGGACAGGCCACCCCTCCACTTT. The complete variable domain, with remaining parts taken from reference TRBV15 and TRBJ1-6, reads DAMVIQNPRYQVTQFGKPVTLSCSQTLNHNVMYWYQQKSSQAPKLLFHYYDKDFNNEADTPDNFQSRRPNTSFCFLDIRSPGLGDTAMYLCATSSRDRPPLHFGNGTRLTVT.

The V gene is TRBV12-3 or TRBV12-4, the J gene TRBJ2-5; 9 bases fit TRBD2. With 7 bases clipped from V and 2 bases from J, the junction kept 11 bases outside the gene matches. The CDR3 spans 16 residues. The CDR3 DNA reads TGTGCCAGCAATAATTTTCTGACTAGCGGTCAAGAGACCCAGTACTTC. It specifies CASNNFLTSGQETQYF.

Remarks on this clonotype: This may arise from a read error, as a much more abundant clone is one base away. The chain uses TRBV29-1 and TRBJ2-1, with a possible D match to TRBD2 (6 bases). Trimming shortened V by 1 base and J by 13 bases, and 14 bases separated the two germline ends. The CDR3 runs to 12 residues. The germline V gene has CDR1 SQVTM and CDR2 ANQGSEA. CDR3 region: CSVEGGGETQFF. The CDR3 DNA reads TGCAGCGTTGAAGGGGGCGGGGAGACCCAGTTCTTC.

In this sample, this clonotype turned up a few times. The chain combines TRBV3-1 with TRBJ2-1; D unclear. The length of the CDR3 is 13 residues. Germline-derived CDR1 and CDR2 are LGHDT and YNNKEL (reference sequence). The V end lost 3 bases, the J end lost 5 bases, and 8 bases lay between the germline ends. The CDR3 nucleotides read TGTGCCAGCAGCCACCGGCAGCACAATGAGCAGTTCTTC. This encodes CASSHRQHNEQFF.

The chain recombines TRBV29-1 with TRBJ2-1; a weak D match, TRBD1 (5 bases). V was trimmed by 6 bases and J by 3 bases, leaving 12 bases between them. Germline CDR1 and CDR2: SQVTM and ANQGSEA. CDR3 length: 13 amino acids. CDR3 nucleotides: TGCAGCGTCACCCGACAGATCTACAATGAGCAGTTCTTC. Encoded protein: CSVTRQIYNEQFF.

This clonotype showed up just a few times. The chain has TRBV20-1 and TRBJ2-7; D possibly corresponds to TRBD1 (5 bases). The V gene's germline CDR1 is DFQATT and CDR2 SNEGSKA (reference sequence). The V and J ends lost 6 bases and 3 bases respectively, with 15 bases between them. This CDR3 spans 13 amino acids. The CDR3 loop is CSAELGQGYEQYF. CDR3 nucleotides: TGCAGTGCCGAGCTTGGCCAGGGCTACGAGCAGTACTTC.

The chain uses TRBV9 and TRBJ2-7; D possibly corresponds to TRBD2 (6 bases). The germline CDR1 and CDR2 sequences are SGDLS and YYNGEE. With 0 bases removed from V and 4 bases from J, the gap between germline ends came to 11 bases. This CDR3 region has 14 residues. The CDR3 bases are TGTGCCAGCAGCGTAGATAGCGGCTATTACGAGCAGTACTTC. Protein product: CASSVDSGYYEQYF.

J is TRBJ2-3 and V is TRBV20-1; 10 bases agree with TRBD2. Losses at the gene ends were 1 base for V and 6 bases for J; bases not matched to a gene: 10. The CDR3 has 16 residues. Germline V lookup: CDR1 DFQATT, CDR2 SNEGSKA (reference sequence). Written as DNA, the CDR3 is TGCAGTGCTAGAGTGGGAAGCGGGGGGGCCGATGATACGCAGTATTTT. It encodes CSARVGSGGADDTQYF.

This clonotype was observed a handful of times. This rearrangement joins TRBV7-2 to TRBJ2-4, with D perhaps matching TRBD2 (6 bases). The V end lost 3 bases, the J end lost 3 bases, and 9 bases lay between the germline ends. The CDR3 is 14 residues long. Germline V gene lookup returns CDR1 SGHTA and CDR2 FQGNSA. CDR3 nucleotide sequence: TGTGCCAGCAGCTTCCCGGGACTCAAAAACATTCAGTACTTC. It codes for CASSFPGLKNIQYF.

To note about this clonotype: The junction and the germline gene differ at one end; a read error may be behind it. This chain uses TRBV12-3 or TRBV12-4 with TRBJ2-3; D may correspond to TRBD1 or TRBD2 (5 bases each). The CDR3 has 18 amino acids. As DNA, the CDR3 is TGTGCCAGCAGGTTAGGGGACCCTGGAAGGCGGAGCACAGATACGCAGTATTTT. Translated, it gives CASRLGDPGRRSTDTQYF.

The chain combines TRBV27 with TRBJ2-7; possible D gene TRBD1, 5 bases. The germline gives CDR1 MNHEY, CDR2 SMNVEV (reference sequence). The ends were cut back, 11 bases at V and 10 bases at J, with 21 bases in the middle. This CDR3 spans 12 amino acids. This CDR3 reads CALEGASVVQYF. CDR3 nucleotide sequence: TGTGCCTTAGAAGGGGCTAGTGTCGTCCAGTACTTC.

This clonotype occurred a few times. The rearrangement joins TRBV5-5 to TRBJ2-1; 11 bases fit TRBD2. The CDR3 is made up of 17 amino acids. The ends lost 1 base at V and 3 bases at J; junction bases unmatched: 6. The germline gives CDR1 SGHKS, CDR2 YYEKEE (reference sequence). The chain's CDR3 is CASSLFLAGGNYNEQFF. The DNA for the CDR3 is TGTGCCAGCAGCTTGTTCCTAGCGGGAGGCAACTACAATGAGCAGTTCTTC.

The V gene is TRBV10-3, the J gene TRBJ1-6, with D perhaps TRBD1 (6 bases). The CDR3 loop spans 16 amino acids. The V gene's germline CDR1 is ENHRY and CDR2 SYGVKD. V lost 3 bases and J 0 bases, leaving 9 bases between the germline ends. The CDR3 loop reads CAISETGSSYNSPLHF. Written as DNA, the CDR3 is TGTGCCATCAGTGAAACAGGGAGCTCCTATAATTCACCCCTCCACTTT.